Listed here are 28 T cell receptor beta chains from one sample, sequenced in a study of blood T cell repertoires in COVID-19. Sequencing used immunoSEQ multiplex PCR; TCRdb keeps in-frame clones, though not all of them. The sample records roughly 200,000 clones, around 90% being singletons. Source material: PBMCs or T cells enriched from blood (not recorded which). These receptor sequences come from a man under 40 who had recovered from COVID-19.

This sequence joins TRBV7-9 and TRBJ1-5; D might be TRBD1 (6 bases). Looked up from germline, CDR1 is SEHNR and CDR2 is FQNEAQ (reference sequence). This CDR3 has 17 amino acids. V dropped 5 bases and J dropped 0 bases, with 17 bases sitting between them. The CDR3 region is CASSTSGGPYSNQPQHF. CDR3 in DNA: TGTGCCAGCAGCACCTCGGGGGGGCCTTATAGCAATCAGCCCCAGCATTTT.

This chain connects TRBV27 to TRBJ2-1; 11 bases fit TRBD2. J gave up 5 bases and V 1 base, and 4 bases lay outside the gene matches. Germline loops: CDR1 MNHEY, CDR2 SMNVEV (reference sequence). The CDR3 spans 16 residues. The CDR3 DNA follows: TGTGCCAGCAGTTTATTGGTGACTAGCGGGGACAATGAGCAGTTCTTC. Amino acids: CASSLLVTSGDNEQFF.

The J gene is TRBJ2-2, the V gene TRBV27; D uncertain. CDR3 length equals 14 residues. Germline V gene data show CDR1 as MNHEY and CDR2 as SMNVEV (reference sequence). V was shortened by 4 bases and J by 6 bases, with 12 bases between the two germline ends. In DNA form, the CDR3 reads TGTGCCAGCAGTTGGAGACGAACCGCCGGGGAGCTGTTTTTT. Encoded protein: CASSWRRTAGELFF.

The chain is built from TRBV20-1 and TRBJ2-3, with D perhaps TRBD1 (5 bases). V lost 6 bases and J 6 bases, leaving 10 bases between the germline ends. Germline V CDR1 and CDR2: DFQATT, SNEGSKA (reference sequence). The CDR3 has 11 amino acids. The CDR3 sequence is CSAGLSDTQYF. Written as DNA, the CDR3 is TGCAGTGCGGGGCTGAGTGATACGCAGTATTTT.

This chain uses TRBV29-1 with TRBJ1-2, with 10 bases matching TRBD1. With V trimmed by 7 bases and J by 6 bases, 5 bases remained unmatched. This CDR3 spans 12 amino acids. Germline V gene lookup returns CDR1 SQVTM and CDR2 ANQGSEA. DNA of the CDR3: TGCAGCGCCAACGGACAGGGGGATGGCTACACCTTC. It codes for CSANGQGDGYTF.

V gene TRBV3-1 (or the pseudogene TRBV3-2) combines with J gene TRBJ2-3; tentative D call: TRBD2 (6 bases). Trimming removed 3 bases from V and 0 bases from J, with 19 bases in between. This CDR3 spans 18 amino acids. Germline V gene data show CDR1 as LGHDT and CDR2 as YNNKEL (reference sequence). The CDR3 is CASSHPGSGGTSTDTQYF. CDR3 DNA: TGTGCCAGCAGCCACCCCGGTAGCGGAGGGACTAGCACAGATACGCAGTATTTT.

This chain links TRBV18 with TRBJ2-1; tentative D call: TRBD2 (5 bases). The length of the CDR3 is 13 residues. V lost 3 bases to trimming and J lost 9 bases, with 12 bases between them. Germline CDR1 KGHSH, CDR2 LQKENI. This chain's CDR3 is CASSPNSGSEQFF. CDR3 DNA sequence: TGTGCCAGCTCACCTAACTCGGGGAGTGAGCAGTTCTTC.

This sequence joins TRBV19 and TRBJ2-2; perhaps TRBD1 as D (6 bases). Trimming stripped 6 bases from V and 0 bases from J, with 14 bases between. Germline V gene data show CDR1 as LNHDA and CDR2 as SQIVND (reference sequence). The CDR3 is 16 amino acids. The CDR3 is CASRVGQYANTGELFF. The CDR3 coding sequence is TGTGCCAGTAGGGTTGGACAGTACGCGAACACCGGGGAGCTGTTTTTT. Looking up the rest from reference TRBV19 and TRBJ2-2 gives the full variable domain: DGGITQSPKYLFRKEGQNVTLSCEQNLNHDAMYWYRQDPGQGLRLIYYSQIVNDFQKGDIAEGYSVSREKKESFPLTVTSAQKNPTAFYLCASRVGQYANTGELFFGEGSRLTVL.

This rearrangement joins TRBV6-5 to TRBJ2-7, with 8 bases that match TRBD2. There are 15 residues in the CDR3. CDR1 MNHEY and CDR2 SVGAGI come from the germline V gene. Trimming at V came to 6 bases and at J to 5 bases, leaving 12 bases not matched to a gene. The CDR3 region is CASRGTGGPRDEQYF. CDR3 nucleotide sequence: TGTGCCAGCAGGGGTACGGGGGGGCCGAGGGACGAGCAGTACTTC.

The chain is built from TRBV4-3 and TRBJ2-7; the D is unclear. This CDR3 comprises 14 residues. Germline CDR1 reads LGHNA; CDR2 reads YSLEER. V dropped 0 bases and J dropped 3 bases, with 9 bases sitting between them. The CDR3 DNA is TGCGCCAGCAGCCAAGATACGGCGGACTACGAGCAGTACTTC. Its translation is CASSQDTADYEQYF.

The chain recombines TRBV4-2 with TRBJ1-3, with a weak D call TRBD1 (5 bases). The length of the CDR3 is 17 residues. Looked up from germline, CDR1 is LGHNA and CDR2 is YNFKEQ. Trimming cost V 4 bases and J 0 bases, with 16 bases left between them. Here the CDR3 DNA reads TGTGCCAGCAGCCGTTCCGTCGGGGGAGGCTCTGGAAACACCATATATTTT. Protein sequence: CASSRSVGGGSGNTIYF.

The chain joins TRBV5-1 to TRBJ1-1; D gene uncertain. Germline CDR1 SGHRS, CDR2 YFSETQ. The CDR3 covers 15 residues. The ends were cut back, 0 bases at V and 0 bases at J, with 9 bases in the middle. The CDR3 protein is CASSLEQTMNTEAFF. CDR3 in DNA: TGCGCCAGCAGCTTGGAACAGACGATGAACACTGAAGCTTTCTTT.

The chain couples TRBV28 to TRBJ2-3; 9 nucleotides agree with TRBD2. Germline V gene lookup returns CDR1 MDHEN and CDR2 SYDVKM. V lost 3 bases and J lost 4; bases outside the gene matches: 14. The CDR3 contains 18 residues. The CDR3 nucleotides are TGTGCCAGCAGTTTTCAGGGTCTCGGCGGGAGGGGCGCAGATACGCAGTATTTT. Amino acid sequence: CASSFQGLGGRGADTQYF.

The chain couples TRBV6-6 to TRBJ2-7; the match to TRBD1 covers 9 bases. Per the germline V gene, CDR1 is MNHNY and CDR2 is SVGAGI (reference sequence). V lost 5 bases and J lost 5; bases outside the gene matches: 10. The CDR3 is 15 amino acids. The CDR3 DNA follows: TGTGCCAGCAGTCCCACAGGGGGCGAAAGTAACGAGCAGTACTTC. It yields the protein CASSPTGGESNEQYF.

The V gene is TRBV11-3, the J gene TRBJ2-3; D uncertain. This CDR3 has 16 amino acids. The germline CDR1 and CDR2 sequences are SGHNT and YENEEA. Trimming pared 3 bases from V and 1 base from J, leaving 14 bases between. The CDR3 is CASSLEGGMGTDTQYF. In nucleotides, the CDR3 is TGTGCCAGCAGCTTGGAAGGCGGAATGGGCACAGATACGCAGTATTTT.

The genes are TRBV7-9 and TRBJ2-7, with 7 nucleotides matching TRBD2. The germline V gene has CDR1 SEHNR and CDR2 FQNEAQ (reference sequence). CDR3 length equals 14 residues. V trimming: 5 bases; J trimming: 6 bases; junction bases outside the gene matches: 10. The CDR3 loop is CASSERQRGLEQYF. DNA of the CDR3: TGTGCCAGCAGCGAGAGACAGCGGGGCCTCGAGCAGTACTTC.

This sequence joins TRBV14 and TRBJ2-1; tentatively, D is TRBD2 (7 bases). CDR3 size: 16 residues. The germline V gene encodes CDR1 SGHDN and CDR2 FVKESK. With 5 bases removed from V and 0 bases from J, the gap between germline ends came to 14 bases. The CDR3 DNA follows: TGTGCCAGCAGCTTAAGGGGGGGGAGCTCCTACAATGAGCAGTTCTTC. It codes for CASSLRGGSSYNEQFF.

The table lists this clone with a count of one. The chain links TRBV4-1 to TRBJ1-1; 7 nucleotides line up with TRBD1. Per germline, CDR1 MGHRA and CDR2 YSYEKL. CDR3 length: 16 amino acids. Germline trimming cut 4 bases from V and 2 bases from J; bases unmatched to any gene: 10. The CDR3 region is CASSLNPTGINTEAFF. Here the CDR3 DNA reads TGCGCCAGCAGCCTAAACCCGACAGGGATAAACACTGAAGCTTTCTTT.

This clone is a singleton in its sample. The CDR3, as DNA: TGCGCCAGCAGCTTGGCCATACAGGGGGCAAATGATGCTTTCTTT. This encodes CASSLAIQGANDAFF. The chain carries TRBV5-1 and TRBJ1-1, with 9 positions matching TRBD1. V dropped 0 bases and J dropped 11; count of bases not matched to a gene: 11. This CDR3 is 15 amino acids long. Germline assignment: CDR1 SGHRS and CDR2 YFSETQ.

The CDR3 DNA reads as TGTGCCAGCAGCTTCGGAGCGGCGAACACCGGGGAGCTGTTTTTT. Translating gives CASSFGAANTGELFF. V gene TRBV13 combines with J gene TRBJ2-2, with D possibly TRBD2 on 5 matching bases. CDR3 size: 15 residues. Germline assignment: CDR1 PRHDT and CDR2 FYEKMQ (reference sequence). V was pared by 3 bases and J by 0 bases, with 8 bases between.

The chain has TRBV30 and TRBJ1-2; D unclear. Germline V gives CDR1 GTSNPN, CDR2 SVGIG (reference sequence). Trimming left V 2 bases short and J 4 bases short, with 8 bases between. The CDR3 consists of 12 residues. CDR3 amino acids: CAWSPGFYGYTF. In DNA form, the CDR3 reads TGTGCCTGGAGTCCGGGGTTCTATGGCTACACCTTC. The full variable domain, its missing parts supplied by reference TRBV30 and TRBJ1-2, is SQTIHQWPATLVQPVGSPLSLECTVEGTSNPNLYWYRQAAGRGLQLLFYSVGIGQISSEVPQNLSASRPQDRQFILSSKKLLLSDSGFYLCAWSPGFYGYTFGSGTRLTVV.

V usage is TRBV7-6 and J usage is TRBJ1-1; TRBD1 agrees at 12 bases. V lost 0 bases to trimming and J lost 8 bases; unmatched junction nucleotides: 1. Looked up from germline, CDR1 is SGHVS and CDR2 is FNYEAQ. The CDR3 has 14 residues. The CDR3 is CASSLAGTGGEAFF. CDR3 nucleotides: TGTGCCAGCAGCTTAGCAGGGACAGGGGGCGAAGCTTTCTTT. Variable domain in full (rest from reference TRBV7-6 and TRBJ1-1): GAGVSQSPRYKVTKRGQDVALRCDPISGHVSLYWYRQALGQGPEFLTYFNYEAQQDKSGLPNDRFSAERPEGSISTLTIQRTEQRDSAMYRCASSLAGTGGEAFFGQGTRLTVV.

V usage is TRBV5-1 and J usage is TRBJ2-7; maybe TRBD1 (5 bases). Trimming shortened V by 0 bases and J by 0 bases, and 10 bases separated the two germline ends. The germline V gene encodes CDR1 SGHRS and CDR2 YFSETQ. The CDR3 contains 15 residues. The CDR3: CASSLDRQLSYEQYF. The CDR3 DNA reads TGCGCCAGCAGCTTGGATCGACAGCTCTCCTACGAGCAGTACTTC. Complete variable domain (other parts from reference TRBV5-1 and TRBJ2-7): KAGVTQTPRYLIKTRGQQVTLSCSPISGHRSVSWYQQTPGQGLQFLFEYFSETQRNKGNFPGRFSGRQFSNSRSEMNVSTLELGDSALYLCASSLDRQLSYEQYFGPGTRLTVT.

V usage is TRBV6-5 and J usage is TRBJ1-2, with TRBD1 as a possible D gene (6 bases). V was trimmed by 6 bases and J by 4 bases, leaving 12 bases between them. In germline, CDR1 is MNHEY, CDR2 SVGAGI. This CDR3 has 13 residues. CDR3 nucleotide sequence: TGTGCCAGCAGCCGCGGACAGACCTATGGCTACACCTTC. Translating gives CASSRGQTYGYTF.

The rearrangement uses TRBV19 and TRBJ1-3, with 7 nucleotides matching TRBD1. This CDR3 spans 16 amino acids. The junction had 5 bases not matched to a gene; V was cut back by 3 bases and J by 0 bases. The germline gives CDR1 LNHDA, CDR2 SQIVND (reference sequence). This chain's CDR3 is CASSIGGQSSGNTIYF. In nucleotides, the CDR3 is TGTGCCAGTAGTATCGGGGGACAGAGCTCTGGAAACACCATATATTTT.

CDR3: CASSSVAGVGYEQYF. Here the CDR3 DNA reads TGTGCCAGCAGTAGCGTAGCGGGAGTCGGCTACGAGCAGTACTTC. The chain uses TRBV6-5 and TRBJ2-7; TRBD2 matches 9 bases. Germline CDR1 is MNHEY and CDR2 is SVGAGI. The CDR3 sequence is 15 residues long. J gave up 3 bases and V 5 bases, and 8 bases lay outside the gene matches.

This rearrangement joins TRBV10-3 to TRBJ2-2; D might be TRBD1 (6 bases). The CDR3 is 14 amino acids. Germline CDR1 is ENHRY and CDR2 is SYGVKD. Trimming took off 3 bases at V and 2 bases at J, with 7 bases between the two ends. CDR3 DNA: TGTGCCATCAGTGACAGGGGAAACACCGGGGAGCTGTTTTTT. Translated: CAISDRGNTGELFF.

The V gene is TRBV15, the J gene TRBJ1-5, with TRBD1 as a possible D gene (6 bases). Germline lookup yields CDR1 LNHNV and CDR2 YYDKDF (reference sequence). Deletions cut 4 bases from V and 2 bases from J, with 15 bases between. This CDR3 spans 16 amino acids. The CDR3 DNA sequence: TGTGCCACCAGCAAACAGGGTTGGTTCGGCAATCAGCCCCAGCATTTT. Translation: CATSKQGWFGNQPQHF.